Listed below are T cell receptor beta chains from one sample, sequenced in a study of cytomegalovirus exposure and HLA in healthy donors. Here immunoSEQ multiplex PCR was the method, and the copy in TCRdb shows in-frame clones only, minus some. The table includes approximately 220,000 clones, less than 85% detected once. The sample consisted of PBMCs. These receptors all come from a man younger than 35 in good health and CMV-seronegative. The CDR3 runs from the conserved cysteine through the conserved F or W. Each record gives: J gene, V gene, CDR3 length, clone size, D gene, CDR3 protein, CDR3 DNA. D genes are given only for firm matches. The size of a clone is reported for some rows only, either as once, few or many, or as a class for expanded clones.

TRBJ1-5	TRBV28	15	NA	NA	CASQLRTQGKGPQHF	TGTGCCAGTCAATTGCGGACCCAGGGTAAGGGGCCCCAGCATTTT
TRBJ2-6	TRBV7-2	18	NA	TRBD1	CASSTRGTGLSGANVLTF	TGTGCCAGCAGCACCAGGGGGACAGGTCTCTCTGGGGCCAACGTCCTGACTTTC
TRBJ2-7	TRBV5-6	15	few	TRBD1	CASSSPGQGLYEQYF	TGTGCCAGCAGCTCCCCGGGACAGGGACTATACGAGCAGTACTTC
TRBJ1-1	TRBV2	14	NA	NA	CASNMGGRDTEAFF	TGTGCCAGCAATATGGGAGGGCGGGACACTGAAGCTTTCTTT
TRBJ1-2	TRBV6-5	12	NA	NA	CASRATTYGYTF	TGTGCCAGCAGAGCCACCACTTATGGCTACACCTTC
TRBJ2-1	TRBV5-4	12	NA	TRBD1	CASSNDRALLFF	TGTGCCAGCAGCAATGACAGGGCCCTCCTGTTCTTC
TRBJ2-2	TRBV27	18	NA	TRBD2	CASSRRLAGGSNTGELFF	TGTGCCAGCAGTCGACGACTAGCGGGAGGTTCGAACACCGGGGAGCTGTTTTTT
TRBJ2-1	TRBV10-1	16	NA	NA	CASSARHGGAYNEQFF	TGCGCCAGCAGCGCCCGCCACGGAGGGGCCTACAATGAGCAGTTCTTC
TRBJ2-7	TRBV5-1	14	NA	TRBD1	CASRQTGDRYEQYF	TGCGCCAGCAGGCAGACAGGGGATCGCTACGAGCAGTACTTC
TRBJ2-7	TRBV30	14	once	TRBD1	CAWIAGTGKHEQYF	TGTGCCTGGATTGCCGGGACAGGGAAGCACGAGCAGTACTTC
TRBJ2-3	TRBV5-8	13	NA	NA	CASSVSYTDTQYF	TGTGCCAGCAGCGTCAGTTACACAGATACGCAGTATTTT
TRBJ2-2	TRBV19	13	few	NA	CASSVSSTGELFF	TGTGCCAGTAGTGTTTCCAGCACCGGGGAGCTGTTTTTT
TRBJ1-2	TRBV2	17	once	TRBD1	CASKWGQGTSRGYGYTF	TGTGCCAGCAAGTGGGGACAGGGGACATCTCGCGGCTATGGCTACACCTTC
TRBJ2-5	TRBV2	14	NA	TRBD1	CASRAGGAQETQYF	TGTGCCAGCAGGGCAGGGGGAGCCCAAGAGACCCAGTACTTC
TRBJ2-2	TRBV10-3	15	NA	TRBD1	CAISDPGQGTGELFF	TGTGCCATCAGTGATCCGGGACAGGGGACCGGGGAGCTGTTTTTT
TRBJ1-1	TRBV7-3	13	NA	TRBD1	CASSEDRGTEAFF	TGTGCCAGCAGCGAGGACAGGGGCACTGAAGCTTTCTTT
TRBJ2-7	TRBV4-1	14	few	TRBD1	CASSQEDRGREQYF	TGCGCCAGCAGCCAAGAAGACAGGGGGCGCGAGCAGTACTTC
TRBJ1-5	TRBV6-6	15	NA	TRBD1	CASSQDRVSNQPQHF	TGTGCCAGCAGTCAGGACAGGGTTAGCAATCAGCCCCAGCATTTT
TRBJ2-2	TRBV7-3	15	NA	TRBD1	CASSLTGGRAGELFF	TGTGCCAGCAGCCTTACAGGGGGCAGGGCCGGGGAGCTGTTTTTT
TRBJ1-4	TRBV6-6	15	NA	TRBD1	CASSLSATGIEKLFF	TGTGCCAGCAGTCTAAGCGCGACAGGGATTGAAAAACTGTTTTTT
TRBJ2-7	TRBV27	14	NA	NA	CASSSGTRAYEQYF	TGTGCCAGCAGTTCCGGGACTCGGGCCTACGAGCAGTACTTC
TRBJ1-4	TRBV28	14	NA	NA	CASTEGGAHEKLFF	TGTGCCAGCACCGAAGGGGGGGCGCATGAAAAACTGTTTTTT
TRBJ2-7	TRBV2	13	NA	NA	CASSGAAWVEQYF	TGTGCCAGCTCGGGTGCAGCTTGGGTCGAGCAGTACTTC
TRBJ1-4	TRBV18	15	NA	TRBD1	CASSPLGQGNEKLFF	TGTGCCAGCTCACCTCTAGGACAGGGTAATGAAAAACTGTTTTTT
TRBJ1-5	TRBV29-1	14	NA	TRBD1	CSVKEGQGNQPQHF	TGCAGCGTTAAGGAAGGACAGGGGAATCAGCCCCAGCATTTT
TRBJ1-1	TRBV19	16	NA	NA	CASSIGRSSRRREAFF	TGTGCCAGTAGTATCGGTAGATCATCCCGCCGGCGGGAAGCTTTCTTT
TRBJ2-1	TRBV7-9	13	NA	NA	CASSLGGQNEQFF	TGTGCCAGCAGCTTAGGAGGCCAGAATGAGCAGTTCTTC
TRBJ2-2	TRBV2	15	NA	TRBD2	CASNIGLAGTGELFF	TGTGCCAGCAATATCGGTTTAGCGGGAACCGGGGAGCTGTTTTTT
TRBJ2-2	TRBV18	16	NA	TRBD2	CASSPGLAGNTGELFF	TGTGCCAGCTCACCGGGACTAGCGGGGAACACCGGGGAGCTGTTTTTT
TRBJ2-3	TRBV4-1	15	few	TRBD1	CASSQQGANTDTQYF	TGCGCCAGCAGCCAGCAGGGGGCGAACACAGATACGCAGTATTTT
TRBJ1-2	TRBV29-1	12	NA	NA	CSVEYGPPGYTF	TGCAGCGTTGAATATGGCCCACCGGGCTACACCTTC
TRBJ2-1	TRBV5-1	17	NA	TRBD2	CASSLAKAGESYNEQFF	TGCGCCAGCAGCTTGGCCAAAGCGGGAGAATCCTACAATGAGCAGTTCTTC
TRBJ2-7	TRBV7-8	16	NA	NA	CASSLISPRGSYEQYF	TGTGCCAGCAGCTTAATATCCCCTAGGGGTTCCTACGAGCAGTACTTC
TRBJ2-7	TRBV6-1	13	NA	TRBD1	CASSGGDRNEQYF	TGTGCCAGCAGTGGAGGGGACAGAAACGAGCAGTACTTC
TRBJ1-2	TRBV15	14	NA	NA	CATSRDLGPSGYTF	TGTGCCACCAGCAGAGATCTTGGGCCATCAGGCTACACCTTC
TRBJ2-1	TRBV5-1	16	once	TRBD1	CASSQGAQGAYNEQFF	TGCGCCAGCAGCCAAGGAGCTCAGGGGGCCTACAATGAGCAGTTCTTC
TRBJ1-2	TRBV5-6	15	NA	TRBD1	CASSLGTGTNYGYTF	TGTGCCAGCAGCCTGGGGACAGGAACCAACTATGGCTACACCTTC
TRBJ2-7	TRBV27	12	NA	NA	CASISPLYEQYF	TGTGCCAGCATATCCCCACTCTACGAGCAGTACTTC
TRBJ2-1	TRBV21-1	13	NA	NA	CASGSTSTNEQFF	TGTGCCAGCGGTTCTACTAGTACGAATGAGCAGTTCTTC
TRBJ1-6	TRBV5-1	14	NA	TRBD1	CASKNRGENSPLHF	TGCGCCAGTAAAAACAGGGGCGAAAATTCACCCCTCCACTTT
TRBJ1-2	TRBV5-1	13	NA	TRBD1	CASSLGDRDGYTF	TGCGCCAGCAGCTTGGGTGACAGGGATGGCTACACCTTC
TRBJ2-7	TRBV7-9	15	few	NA	CASSTGQGLSYEQYF	TGTGCCAGCAGCACCGGACAGGGACTATCCTACGAGCAGTACTTC
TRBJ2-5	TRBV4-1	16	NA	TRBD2	CASSQEWRTSGQTQYF	TGCGCCAGCAGCCAAGAGTGGCGGACTAGCGGGCAGACCCAGTACTTC
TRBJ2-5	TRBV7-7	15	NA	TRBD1	CASSLEAGGQETQYF	TGTGCTAGCAGCTTAGAAGCAGGGGGCCAAGAGACCCAGTACTTC
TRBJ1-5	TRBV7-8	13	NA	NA	CASSQGGRQPQHF	TGTGCCAGCAGCCAAGGAGGGCGTCAGCCCCAGCATTTT
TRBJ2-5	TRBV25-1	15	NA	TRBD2	CASSRTSGLQETQYF	TGTGCCAGCAGTAGGACTAGCGGCCTTCAAGAGACCCAGTACTTC
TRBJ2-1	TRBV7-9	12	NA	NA	CASSLGVYEQFF	TGTGCCAGCAGCTTAGGAGTCTATGAGCAGTTCTTC
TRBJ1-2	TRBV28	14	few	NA	CASSLSAGANGYTF	TGTGCCAGCAGTTTATCAGCAGGGGCAAATGGCTACACCTTC
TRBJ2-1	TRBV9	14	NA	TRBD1	CASSLTGDYNEQFF	TGTGCCAGCAGCTTGACAGGGGACTACAATGAGCAGTTCTTC
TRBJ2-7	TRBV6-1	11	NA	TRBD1	CASSATGAEYF	TGTGCCAGCAGTGCGACAGGGGCGGAGTACTTC
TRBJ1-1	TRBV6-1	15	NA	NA	CASSATISPGTEAFF	TGTGCCAGCAGTGCTACGATATCCCCGGGAACTGAAGCTTTCTTT
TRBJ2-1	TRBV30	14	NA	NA	CAWSGEPDFNEQFF	TGTGCCTGGAGTGGGGAGCCTGACTTCAATGAGCAGTTCTTC
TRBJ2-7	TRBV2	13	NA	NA	CASSEVADYEQYF	TGTGCCAGCAGTGAAGTGGCGGATTACGAGCAGTACTTC